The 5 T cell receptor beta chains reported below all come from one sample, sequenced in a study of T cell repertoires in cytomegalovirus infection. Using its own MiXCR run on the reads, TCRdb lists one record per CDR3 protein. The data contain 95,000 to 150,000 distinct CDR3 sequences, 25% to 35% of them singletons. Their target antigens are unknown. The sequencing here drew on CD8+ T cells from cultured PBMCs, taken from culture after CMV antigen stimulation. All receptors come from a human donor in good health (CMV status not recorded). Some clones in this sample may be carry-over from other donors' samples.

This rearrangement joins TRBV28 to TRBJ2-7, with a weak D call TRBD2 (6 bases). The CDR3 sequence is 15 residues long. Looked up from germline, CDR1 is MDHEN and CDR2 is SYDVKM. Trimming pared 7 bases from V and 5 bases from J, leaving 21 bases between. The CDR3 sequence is CASTPGGRAPHEQYF. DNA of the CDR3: TGTGCCAGCACCCCCGGGGGACGGGCCCCCCACGAGCAGTACTTC.

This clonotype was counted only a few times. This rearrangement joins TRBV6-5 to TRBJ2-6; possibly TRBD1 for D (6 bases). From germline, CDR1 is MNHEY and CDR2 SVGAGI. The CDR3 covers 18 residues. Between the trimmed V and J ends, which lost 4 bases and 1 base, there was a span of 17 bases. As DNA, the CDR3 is TGTGCCAGCAGTTTACAGGGTTACGACCCGTCTGGGGCCAACGTCCTGACTTTC. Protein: CASSLQGYDPSGANVLTF.

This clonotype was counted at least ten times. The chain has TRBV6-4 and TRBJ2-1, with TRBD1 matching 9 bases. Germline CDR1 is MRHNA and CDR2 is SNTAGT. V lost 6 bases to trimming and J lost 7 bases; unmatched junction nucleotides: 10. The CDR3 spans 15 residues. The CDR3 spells CASSDTGTGFNEQFF. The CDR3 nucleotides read TGTGCCAGCAGCGATACCGGGACAGGGTTTAATGAGCAGTTCTTC.

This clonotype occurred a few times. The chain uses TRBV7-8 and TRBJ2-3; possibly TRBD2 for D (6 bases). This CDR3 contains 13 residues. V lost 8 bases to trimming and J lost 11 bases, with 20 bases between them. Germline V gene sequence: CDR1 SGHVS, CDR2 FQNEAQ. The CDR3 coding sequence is TGTGCCAGCGGGACTCCGGGAACCTTAGGGCAGTATTTT. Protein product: CASGTPGTLGQYF.

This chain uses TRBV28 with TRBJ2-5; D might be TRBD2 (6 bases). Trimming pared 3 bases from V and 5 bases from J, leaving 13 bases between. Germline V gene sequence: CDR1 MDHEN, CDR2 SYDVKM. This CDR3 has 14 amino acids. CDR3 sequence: CASSFHGGPETQYF. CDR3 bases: TGTGCCAGCAGTTTCCACGGAGGGCCGGAGACCCAGTACTTC.